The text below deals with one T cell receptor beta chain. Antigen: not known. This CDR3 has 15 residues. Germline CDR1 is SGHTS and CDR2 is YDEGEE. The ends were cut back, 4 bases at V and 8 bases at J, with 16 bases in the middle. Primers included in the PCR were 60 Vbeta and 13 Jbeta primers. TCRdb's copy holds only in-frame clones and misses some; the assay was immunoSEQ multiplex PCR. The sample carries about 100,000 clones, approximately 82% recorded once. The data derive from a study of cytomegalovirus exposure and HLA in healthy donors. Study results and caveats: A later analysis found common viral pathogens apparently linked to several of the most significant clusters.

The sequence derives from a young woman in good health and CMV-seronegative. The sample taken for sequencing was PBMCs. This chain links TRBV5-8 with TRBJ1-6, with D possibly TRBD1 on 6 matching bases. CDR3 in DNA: TGTGCCAGCAGCGGGGGCACAGGGAGATATTCACCCCTCCACTTT. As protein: CASSGGTGRYSPLHF.